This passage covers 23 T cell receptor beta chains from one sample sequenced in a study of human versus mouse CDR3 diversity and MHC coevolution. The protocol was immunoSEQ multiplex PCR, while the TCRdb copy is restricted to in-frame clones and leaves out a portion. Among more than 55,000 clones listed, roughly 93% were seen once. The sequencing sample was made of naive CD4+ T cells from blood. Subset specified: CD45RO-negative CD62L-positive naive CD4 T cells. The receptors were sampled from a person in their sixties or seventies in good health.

CDR3 sequence: CASSTLAGEQFF. The CDR3 DNA sequence: TGTGCCAGCAGCACTCTAGCGGGTGAGCAGTTCTTC. The V and J genes are TRBV7-2 and TRBJ2-1; 8 bases fit TRBD2. With 5 bases clipped from V and 9 bases from J, the junction kept 3 bases outside the gene matches. The CDR3 has 12 residues. Germline values: CDR1 SGHTA, CDR2 FQGNSA. The whole variable domain, filled in from reference TRBV7-2 and TRBJ2-1, reads GAGVSQSPSNKVTEKGKDVELRCDPISGHTALYWYRQSLGQGLEFLIYFQGNSAPDKSGLPSDRFSAERTGGSVSTLTIQRTQQEDSAVYLCASSTLAGEQFFGPGTRLTVL.

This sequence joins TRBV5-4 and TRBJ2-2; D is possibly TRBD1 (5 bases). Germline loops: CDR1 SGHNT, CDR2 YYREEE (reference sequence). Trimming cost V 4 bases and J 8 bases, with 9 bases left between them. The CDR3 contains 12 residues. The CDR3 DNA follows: TGTGCCAGCAGCGCCTACAGGGGGGAGCTGTTTTTT. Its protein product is CASSAYRGELFF.

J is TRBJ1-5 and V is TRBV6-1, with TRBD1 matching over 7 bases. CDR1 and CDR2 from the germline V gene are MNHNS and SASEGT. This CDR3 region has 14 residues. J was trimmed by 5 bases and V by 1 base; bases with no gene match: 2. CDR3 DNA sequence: TGTGCCAGCAGTGAAGGACAGGGACATCAGCCCCAGCATTTT. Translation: CASSEGQGHQPQHF.

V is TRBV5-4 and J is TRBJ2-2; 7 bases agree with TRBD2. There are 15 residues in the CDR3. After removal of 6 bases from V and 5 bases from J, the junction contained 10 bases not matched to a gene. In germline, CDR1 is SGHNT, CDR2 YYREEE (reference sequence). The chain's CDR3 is CASTIGGRGTGELFF. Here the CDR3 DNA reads TGTGCCAGCACCATCGGGGGGAGAGGGACCGGGGAGCTGTTTTTT.

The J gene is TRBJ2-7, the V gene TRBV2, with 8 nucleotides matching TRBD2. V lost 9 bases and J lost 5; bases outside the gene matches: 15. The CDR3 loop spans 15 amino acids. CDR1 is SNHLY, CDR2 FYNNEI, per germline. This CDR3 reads CASNIIAGIPNEQYF. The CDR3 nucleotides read TGTGCCAGTAATATAATAGCGGGGATCCCTAACGAGCAGTACTTC.

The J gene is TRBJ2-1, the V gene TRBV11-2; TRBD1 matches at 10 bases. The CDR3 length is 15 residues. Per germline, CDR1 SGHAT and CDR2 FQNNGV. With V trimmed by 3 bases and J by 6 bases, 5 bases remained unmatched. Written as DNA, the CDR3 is TGTGCCAGCAGCTTGGGGGGGACAGGGGTCAATGAGCAGTTCTTC. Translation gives CASSLGGTGVNEQFF.

Here the CDR3 DNA reads TGCGCCAGCAGCCAAGCGACGTCTAGCGGGAGTAGTATAGATACGCAGTATTTT. Residues: CASSQATSSGSSIDTQYF. The chain is built from TRBV4-1 and TRBJ2-3; the match to TRBD2 covers 10 bases. With 1 base clipped from V and 5 bases from J, the junction kept 12 bases outside the gene matches. In germline, CDR1 is MGHRA, CDR2 YSYEKL. The CDR3 sequence is 18 residues long.

The CDR3 DNA follows: TGTGCCAGCAGTCTGACTAGCGGGAGGGCCGGGGCAGATACGCAGTATTTT. Translating gives CASSLTSGRAGADTQYF. This rearrangement joins TRBV28 to TRBJ2-3, with 14 bases lining up with TRBD2. The V gene's germline CDR1 is MDHEN and CDR2 SYDVKM. The CDR3 is 17 amino acids. The junction had 8 bases not matched to a gene; V was cut back by 5 bases and J by 4 bases.

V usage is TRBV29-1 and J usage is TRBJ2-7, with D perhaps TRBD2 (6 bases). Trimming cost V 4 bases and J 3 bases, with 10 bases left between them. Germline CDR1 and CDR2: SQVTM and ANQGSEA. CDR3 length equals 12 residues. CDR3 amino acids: CSVGLGSYEQYF. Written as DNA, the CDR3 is TGCAGCGTTGGACTAGGTAGCTACGAGCAGTACTTC.

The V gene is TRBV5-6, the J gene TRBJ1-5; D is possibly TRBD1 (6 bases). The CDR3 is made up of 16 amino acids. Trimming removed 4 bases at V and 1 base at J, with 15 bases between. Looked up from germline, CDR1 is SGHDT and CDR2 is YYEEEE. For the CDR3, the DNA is TGTGCCAGCAGCCAAGGGGGGGTACTCAGCAATCAGCCCCAGCATTTT. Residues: CASSQGGVLSNQPQHF.

The CDR3 DNA reads as TGTGCCAGCAGCCGGGAGATCGGTTACGAGCAGTACTTC. Translating gives CASSREIGYEQYF. The V gene is TRBV9, the J gene TRBJ2-7; a weak D match, TRBD2 (6 bases). Trimming shortened V by 4 bases and J by 4 bases, and 12 bases separated the two germline ends. CDR1 is SGDLS and CDR2 is YYNGEE in the germline V gene. The length of the CDR3 is 13 residues.

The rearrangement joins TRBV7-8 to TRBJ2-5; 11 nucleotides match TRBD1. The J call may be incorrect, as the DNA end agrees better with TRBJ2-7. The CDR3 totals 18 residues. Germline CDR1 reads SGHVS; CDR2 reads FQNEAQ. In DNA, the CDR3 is TGTGCCAGCAGCTTTGGACCCGGAGGGACAGGGGGTACCTACGAGCAGTACTTC. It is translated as CASSFGPGGTGGTYEQYF.

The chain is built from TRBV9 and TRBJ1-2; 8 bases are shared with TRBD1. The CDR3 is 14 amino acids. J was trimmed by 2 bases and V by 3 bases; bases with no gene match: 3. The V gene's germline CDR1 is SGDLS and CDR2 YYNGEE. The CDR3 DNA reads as TGTGCCAGCAGCGGCAGGGGGCCCAACTATGGCTACACCTTC. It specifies CASSGRGPNYGYTF. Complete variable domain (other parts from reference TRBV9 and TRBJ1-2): DSGVTQTPKHLITATGQRVTLRCSPRSGDLSVYWYQQSLDQGLQFLIQYYNGEERAKGNILERFSAQQFPDLHSELNLSSLELGDSALYFCASSGRGPNYGYTFGSGTRLTVV.

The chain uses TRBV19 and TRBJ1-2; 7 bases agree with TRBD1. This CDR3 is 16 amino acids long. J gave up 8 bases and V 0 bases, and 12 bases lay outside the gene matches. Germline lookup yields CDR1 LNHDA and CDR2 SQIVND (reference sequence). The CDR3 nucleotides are TGTGCCAGTAGTATAGACTGGGACAGAGGATTGGGAGGCTACACCTTC. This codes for CASSIDWDRGLGGYTF.

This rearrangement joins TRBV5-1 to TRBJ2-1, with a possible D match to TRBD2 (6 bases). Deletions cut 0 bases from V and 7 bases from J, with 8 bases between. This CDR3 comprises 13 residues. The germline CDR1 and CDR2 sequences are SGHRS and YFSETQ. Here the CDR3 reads CASSLGLGNEQFF. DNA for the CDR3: TGCGCCAGCAGCTTGGGACTAGGAAATGAGCAGTTCTTC.

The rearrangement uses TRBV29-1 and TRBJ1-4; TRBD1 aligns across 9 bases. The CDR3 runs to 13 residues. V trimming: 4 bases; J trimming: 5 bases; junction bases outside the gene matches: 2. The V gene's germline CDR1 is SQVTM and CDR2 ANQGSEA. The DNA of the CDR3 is TGCAGCGTTGTGGGGACAGGGAATGAAAAACTGTTTTTT. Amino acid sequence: CSVVGTGNEKLFF.

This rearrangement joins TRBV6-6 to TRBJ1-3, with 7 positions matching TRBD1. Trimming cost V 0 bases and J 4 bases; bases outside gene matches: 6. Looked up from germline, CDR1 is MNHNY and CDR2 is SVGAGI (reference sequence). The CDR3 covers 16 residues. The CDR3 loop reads CASSYSGRGTGNTIYF. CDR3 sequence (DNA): TGTGCCAGCAGTTACTCGGGCAGGGGGACGGGAAACACCATATATTTT.

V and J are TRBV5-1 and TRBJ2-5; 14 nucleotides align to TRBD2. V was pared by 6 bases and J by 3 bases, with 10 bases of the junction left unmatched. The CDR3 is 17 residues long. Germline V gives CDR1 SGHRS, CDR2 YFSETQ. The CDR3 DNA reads TGCGCCAGCACCATCGGACTAGCGGGAGGAGGGGAAGAGACCCAGTACTTC. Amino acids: CASTIGLAGGGEETQYF.

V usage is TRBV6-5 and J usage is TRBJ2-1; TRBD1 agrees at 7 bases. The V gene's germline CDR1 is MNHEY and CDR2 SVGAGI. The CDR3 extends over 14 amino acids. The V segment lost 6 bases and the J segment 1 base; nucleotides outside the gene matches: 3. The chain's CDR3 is CASRLQGSYNEQFF. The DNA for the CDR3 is TGTGCCAGCAGATTACAGGGGTCCTACAATGAGCAGTTCTTC.

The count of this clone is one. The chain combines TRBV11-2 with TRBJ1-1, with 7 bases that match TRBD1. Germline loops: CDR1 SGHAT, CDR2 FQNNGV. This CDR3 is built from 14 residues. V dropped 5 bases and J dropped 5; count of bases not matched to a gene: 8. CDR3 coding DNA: TGTGCCAGCAGCCCGGTAGGGGGCATAACTGAAGCTTTCTTT. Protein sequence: CASSPVGGITEAFF.

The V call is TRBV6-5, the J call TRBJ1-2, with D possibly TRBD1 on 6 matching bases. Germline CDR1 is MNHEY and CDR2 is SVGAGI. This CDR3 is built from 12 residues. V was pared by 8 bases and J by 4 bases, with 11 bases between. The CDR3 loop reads CASRDTLYGYTF. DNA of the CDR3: TGTGCCAGCCGGGACACCCTCTATGGCTACACCTTC.

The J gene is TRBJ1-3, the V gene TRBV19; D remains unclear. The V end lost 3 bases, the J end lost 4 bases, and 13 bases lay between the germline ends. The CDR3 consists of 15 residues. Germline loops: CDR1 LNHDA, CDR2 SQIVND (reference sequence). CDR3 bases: TGTGCCAGTAGTATCGGGCAGGCGGGCGGAAACACCATATATTTT. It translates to CASSIGQAGGNTIYF.

The CDR3 loop reads CASSSVDKQSYTF. CDR3 bases: TGTGCCAGCAGCTCGGTGGACAAACAAAGCTACACCTTC. The chain is built from TRBV5-4 and TRBJ1-2; D is perhaps TRBD1 (5 bases). The CDR3 has 13 residues. The ends were cut back, 3 bases at V and 9 bases at J, with 15 bases in the middle. Germline assignment: CDR1 SGHNT and CDR2 YYREEE (reference sequence).